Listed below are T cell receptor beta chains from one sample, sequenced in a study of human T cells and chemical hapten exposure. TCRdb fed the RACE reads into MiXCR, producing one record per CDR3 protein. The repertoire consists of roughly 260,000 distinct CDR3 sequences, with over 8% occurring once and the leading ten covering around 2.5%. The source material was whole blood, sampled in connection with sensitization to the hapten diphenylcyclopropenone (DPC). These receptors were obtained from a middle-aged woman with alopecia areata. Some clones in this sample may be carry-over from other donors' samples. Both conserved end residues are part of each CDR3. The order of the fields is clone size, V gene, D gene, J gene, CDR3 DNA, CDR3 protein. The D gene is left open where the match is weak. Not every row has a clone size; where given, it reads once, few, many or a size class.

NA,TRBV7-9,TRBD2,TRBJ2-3,TGTGCCAGCAGCTTATTTCGGTCGGCGGGAGTCGCAGATACGCAGTATTTT,CASSLFRSAGVADTQYF
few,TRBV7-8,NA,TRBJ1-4,TGTGCCAGCAGCCTAGGTGCCAGCTTTGCAACTAATGAAAAACTGTTTTTT,CASSLGASFATNEKLFF
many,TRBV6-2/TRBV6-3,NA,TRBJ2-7,TGTGCCAGCAGTTACTATGACGAGCAGTACTTC,CASSYYDEQYF
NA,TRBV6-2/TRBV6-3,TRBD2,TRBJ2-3,TGTGCCACGGAACTAGCGGGCACAGATACGCAGTATTTT,CATELAGTDTQYF
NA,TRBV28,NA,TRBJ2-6,TGTGCCAGCAGTTTATGGGCAGGGGAGTCTGGGGCCAACGTCCTGACTTTC,CASSLWAGESGANVLTF
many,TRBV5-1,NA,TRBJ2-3,TGCGCCAGCAGCACGGGACAAGCCCTAACAGATACGCAGTATTTT,CASSTGQALTDTQYF
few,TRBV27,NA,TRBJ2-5,TGTGCCAGCAGCTCCACCGGAGGGCAGAAATACCAAGAGACCCAGTACTTC,CASSSTGGQKYQETQYF
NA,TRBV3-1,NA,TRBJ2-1,TGTGCCAGCAGCCAAGAACCCGGGGCTGAGCAGTTCTTC,CASSQEPGAEQFF
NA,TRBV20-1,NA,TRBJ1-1,TGCAGTGCTGCAGGGGCCATGAACACTGAAGCTTTCTTT,CSAAGAMNTEAFF
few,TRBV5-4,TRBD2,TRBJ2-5,TGTGCCAGCAGCTTGGGATCCGGGACTAGCGGGAGTGTGACCCAGTACTTC,CASSLGSGTSGSVTQYF
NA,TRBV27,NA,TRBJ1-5,TGTGCCAGCAGTTTATTACCAGGGGACAATCAGCCCCAGCATTTT,CASSLLPGDNQPQHF
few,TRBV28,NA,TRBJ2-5,TGTGCCAGCAGTCCTCAGGACACCGGATTACAAGAGACCCAGTACTTC,CASSPQDTGLQETQYF
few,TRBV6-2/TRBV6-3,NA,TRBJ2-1,TGTGCCAGCAGGGACCCTAGTCGTGAGCAGTTCTTC,CASRDPSREQFF
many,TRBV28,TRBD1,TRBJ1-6,TGTGCCAGCAGTTTAGGGACAGGGGTTTCACCCCTCCACTTT,CASSLGTGVSPLHF
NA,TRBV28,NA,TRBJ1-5,TGTGCCAGTCACCAAACTTCTCAGCCCCAGCATTTT,CASHQTSQPQHF